These 23 T cell receptor beta chains share one sample of origin, sequenced in a study of T cell responses to AZD1222 COVID-19 vaccine. Repertoires were generated with immunoSEQ multiplex PCR, while TCRdb's copy carries only in-frame clones and drops some. The data show around 150,000 clones, roughly 94% seen once. The sequences come from peripheral blood, collected 28 days after the second AZD1222 dose. All receptors come from an adult who received the AZD1222 COVID-19 vaccine.

J is TRBJ1-1 and V is TRBV21-1. TRBV21-1 is a pseudogene. The CDR3 is made up of 21 amino acids. CDR3 in DNA: TGTGCCAGCAGCAAAGGCTGGCCAGAAAGGGAGGGTAGTCAGCTGAACACTGAAGCTTTCTTT. Its protein is CASSKGWPEREGSQLNTEAFF.

The V and J genes are TRBV5-1 and TRBJ2-3, with a weak D call TRBD2 (5 bases). V gave up 4 bases and J gave up 0 bases, with 18 bases separating them. This CDR3 is 17 amino acids long. Germline loops: CDR1 SGHRS, CDR2 YFSETQ. CDR3 DNA: TGCGCCAGCAGCGGAGGACCGGACTCGTCTAGCACAGATACGCAGTATTTT. Its protein product is CASSGGPDSSSTDTQYF.

The chain uses TRBV6-5 and TRBJ2-5; 10 bases match TRBD1. The CDR3 runs to 15 residues. Germline CDR1 is MNHEY and CDR2 is SVGAGI. The V segment lost 6 bases and the J segment 6 bases; nucleotides outside the gene matches: 10. CDR3 coding DNA: TGTGCCAGCAGGGCCCTTGGACAGGGGGTAAAGACCCAGTACTTC. Translating gives CASRALGQGVKTQYF.

V gene TRBV9 combines with J gene TRBJ2-3, with 10 bases fitting TRBD2. The germline V gene encodes CDR1 SGDLS and CDR2 YYNGEE. Trimming removed 6 bases from V and 2 bases from J; junction bases left unmatched: 6. The CDR3 has 15 residues. Here the CDR3 DNA reads TGTGCCAGCACAACGACTAGCGGGCCCACAGATACGCAGTATTTT. Encoded protein: CASTTTSGPTDTQYF.

This chain joins TRBV21-1 and TRBJ1-1; the D call of TRBD1 is as the table states it, not checked on the DNA. TRBV21-1 has pseudogene status. The length of the CDR3 is 14 residues. The CDR3 is CASSKKPTGPEAFF. The CDR3 DNA follows: TGTGCCAGCAGCAAAAAACCCACTGGGCCTGAAGCTTTCTTT.

The chain uses TRBV30 and TRBJ1-2; TRBD1 is a possible D gene (6 bases). The CDR3 extends over 13 amino acids. Germline lookup yields CDR1 GTSNPN and CDR2 SVGIG (reference sequence). V lost 5 bases and J lost 0, with 10 bases in between. Here the CDR3 reads CAWSQGPNYGYTF. The DNA of the CDR3 is TGTGCCTGGTCACAGGGCCCTAACTATGGCTACACCTTC.

The chain links TRBV4-1 to TRBJ2-7, with D possibly called TRBD1 or TRBD2 (5 bases each). V lost 4 bases and J lost 1, with 20 bases in between. Looked up from germline, CDR1 is MGHRA and CDR2 is YSYEKL. This CDR3 region has 17 residues. This CDR3 is CASSRGPPIKRSYEQYF. In DNA form, the CDR3 reads TGCGCCAGCAGCCGGGGACCGCCCATTAAACGATCCTACGAGCAGTACTTC.

The chain uses TRBV7-8 and TRBJ2-2; D remains unclear. The ends were cut back, 1 base at V and 5 bases at J, with 14 bases in the middle. The CDR3 contains 16 residues. Germline CDR1 SGHVS, CDR2 FQNEAQ. The CDR3 DNA reads as TGTGCCAGCAGCTTAGACGGACCCTTCCGAACCGGGGAGCTGTTTTTT. Protein sequence: CASSLDGPFRTGELFF.

The chain carries TRBV6-5 and TRBJ2-2, with a weak D call TRBD1 (7 bases). This CDR3 has 15 amino acids. Germline CDR1 and CDR2: MNHEY and SVGAGI. Trimming cost V 5 bases and J 8 bases, with 18 bases left between them. The CDR3 here is CASSLRQGGRGELFF. In DNA form, the CDR3 reads TGTGCCAGCAGTCTTAGACAGGGAGGAAGGGGGGAGCTGTTTTTT.

This clone was recorded only once. The chain employs TRBV19 and TRBJ1-2, with D possibly TRBD1 on 6 matching bases. V gave up 5 bases and J gave up 5 bases, with 18 bases separating them. From germline, CDR1 is LNHDA and CDR2 SQIVND (reference sequence). The CDR3 runs 15 residues. The CDR3 spells CASSPLSGARYGYTF. CDR3 in DNA: TGTGCCAGTAGTCCCCTATCGGGGGCGCGGTATGGCTACACCTTC.

The J gene is TRBJ2-3, the V gene TRBV10-2, with a possible D match to TRBD2 (5 bases). The CDR3 sequence is 13 residues long. CDR1 is WSHSY and CDR2 is SAAADI in the germline V gene. The V end was cut by 6 bases, the J end by 0 bases, with 7 bases between. The CDR3 is CASRRTSTDTQYF. The CDR3 nucleotides read TGCGCCAGCAGGAGGACTAGCACAGATACGCAGTATTTT.

This clone was observed a few times. An end of the junction differs from the germline gene, which may be a read error. This chain links TRBV19 with TRBJ1-3, with D uncertain. There are 11 residues in the CDR3. Germline CDR1 is LNHDA and CDR2 is SQIVND (reference sequence). The CDR3 spells CASSIGPLKSF. Written as DNA, the CDR3 is TGTGCCAGTAGTATCGGCCCCCTCAAGAGTTTT.

The V and J genes are TRBV20-1 and TRBJ1-1; D uncertain. CDR3 size: 10 residues. V lost 6 bases, J lost 7 bases, and 9 bases lay in between. Germline values: CDR1 DFQATT, CDR2 SNEGSKA (reference sequence). The CDR3 here is CSAAAIEAFF. The CDR3 nucleotides read TGCAGTGCCGCAGCTATTGAAGCTTTCTTT.

The chain is built from TRBV6-1 and TRBJ2-7; possibly TRBD2 for D (6 bases). CDR3 length: 15 residues. Trimming cost V 3 bases and J 3 bases, with 15 bases left between them. Germline loops: CDR1 MNHNS, CDR2 SASEGT. The CDR3 reads CASSDKTAGHYEQYF. The CDR3 coding sequence is TGTGCCAGCAGTGACAAGACAGCGGGCCACTACGAGCAGTACTTC.

The genes are TRBV23-1 and TRBJ1-5, with TRBD1 matching 7 bases. TRBV23-1 is filed as an ORF, its function uncertain. This CDR3 has 17 amino acids. Trimming took 5 bases from V and 5 from J; bases not matched to a gene: 15. The CDR3 sequence: CASSYHPDRVYDQPQHF. For the CDR3, the DNA is TGCGCCAGCAGTTACCACCCAGACAGGGTTTATGATCAGCCCCAGCATTTT.

The chain combines TRBV4-3 with TRBJ2-5; TRBD1 matches 8 bases. The V gene end was trimmed by 0 bases and the J gene end by 7 bases; junction bases not matched to a gene: 10. This CDR3 has 16 amino acids. Germline lookup yields CDR1 LGHNA and CDR2 YSLEER. CDR3 bases: TGCGCCAGCAGCCAAGATTGGACAGGGAAGGGGGGGACCCAGTACTTC. Translation gives CASSQDWTGKGGTQYF.

The V and J genes are TRBV12-5 and TRBJ1-1; 7 bases match TRBD1. V dropped 0 bases and J dropped 0; count of bases not matched to a gene: 13. The germline gives CDR1 LGHNT, CDR2 FRNRAP. The CDR3 sequence is 19 residues long. The DNA of the CDR3 is TGTGCTAGTGGTTTGGTCCCGACAGGGACCTCCTTTATGAACACTGAAGCTTTCTTT. Encoded protein: CASGLVPTGTSFMNTEAFF.

V is TRBV5-1 and J is TRBJ1-3, with no clear D. Germline assignment: CDR1 SGHRS and CDR2 YFSETQ. This CDR3 contains 15 residues. V dropped 5 bases and J dropped 0 bases, with 12 bases sitting between them. The chain's CDR3 is CASSPDGTSGNTIYF. The DNA of the CDR3 is TGCGCCAGCAGTCCTGACGGTACCTCTGGAAACACCATATATTTT.

The rearrangement joins TRBV2 to TRBJ2-1; 8 bases line up with TRBD2. Trimming removed 5 bases from V and 6 bases from J; junction bases left unmatched: 9. This CDR3 has 15 residues. Per the germline V gene, CDR1 is SNHLY and CDR2 is FYNNEI. The CDR3 DNA reads TGTGCCAGCAGTAGGTCGGGAGGGGCGTTCAATGAGCAGTTCTTC. It yields the protein CASSRSGGAFNEQFF.

The chain joins TRBV30 to TRBJ1-2; D possibly corresponds to TRBD1 (6 bases). CDR1 and CDR2 (germline): GTSNPN, SVGIG (reference sequence). CDR3 length: 14 amino acids. V lost 0 bases to trimming and J lost 0 bases, with 8 bases between them. CDR3 nucleotides: TGTGCCTGGAGTGTAGGGGGGACTAACTATGGCTACACCTTC. It yields the protein CAWSVGGTNYGYTF.

V is TRBV6-2 or TRBV6-3 and J is TRBJ2-7, with D possibly TRBD2 on 6 matching bases. With 2 bases removed from V and 2 bases from J, the gap between germline ends came to 16 bases. Germline CDR1 is MNHEY and CDR2 is SVGEGT. The CDR3 has 16 amino acids. In nucleotides, the CDR3 is TGTGCCAGCAGTTACGCGGCTGGCGGGGCTACCTACGAGCAGTACTTC. As protein: CASSYAAGGATYEQYF.

The gene calls are TRBV4-3 and TRBJ1-6; D unresolved. CDR1 and CDR2 (germline): LGHNA, YSLEER. The CDR3 totals 14 residues. V shed 4 bases and J shed 5 bases, with 9 bases lying between them. CDR3 DNA: TGCGCCAGCAGCCTCGACATAAATAATTCACCCCTCCACTTT. Protein: CASSLDINNSPLHF.

The V gene is TRBV2, the J gene TRBJ2-7, with D possibly called TRBD1 or TRBD2 (5 bases each). This CDR3 is built from 17 residues. V lost 6 bases and J 0 bases, leaving 21 bases between the germline ends. From germline, CDR1 is SNHLY and CDR2 FYNNEI. CDR3 coding DNA: TGTGCCAGCAGCGAGGGACGTTTCTTCTCCAGCTCCTACGAGCAGTACTTC. Translation: CASSEGRFFSSSYEQYF.